The rows below give T cell receptor beta chains drawn from one sample of a study of T cell changes during pregnancy in multiple sclerosis. Generated by immunoSEQ multiplex PCR, the TCRdb table keeps only in-frame clones and is missing some. This sample yields under 110,000 clones, of which around 90% are seen a single time; 1.6% belongs to the top ten. The input for sequencing was peripheral blood, taken before pregnancy. These receptors all stem from a female donor with multiple sclerosis, enrolled in a pregnancy study. The CDR3 runs from the conserved cysteine through the conserved F or W. Fields, in order: J gene, V gene, clone size, D gene, CDR3 DNA, CDR3 protein. The D gene is left open where the match is weak. Some rows have no size entry. The others give once, few or many, or a class for an expanded clone.

j_call: TRBJ1-2; v_call: TRBV5-1; clone_size: NA; d_call: NA; cdr3_nt: TGCGCCAGCAGCCCGGACAGCTATGGCTACACCTTC; cdr3_aa: CASSPDSYGYTF
j_call: TRBJ2-1; v_call: TRBV6-5; clone_size: NA; d_call: NA; cdr3_nt: TGTGCCAGCAGTGTCGGGGGTCCGGGGAACAATGAGCAGTTCTTC; cdr3_aa: CASSVGGPGNNEQFF
j_call: TRBJ1-1; v_call: TRBV28; clone_size: once; d_call: NA; cdr3_nt: TGTGCCAGCAGTTCCCCTCAAAGTGTGGCCACTGAAGCTTTCTTT; cdr3_aa: CASSSPQSVATEAFF
j_call: TRBJ1-2; v_call: TRBV5-1; clone_size: NA; d_call: TRBD1; cdr3_nt: TGCGCCAGCAGCTTTCCACAGGGGGACGGCTACACCTTC; cdr3_aa: CASSFPQGDGYTF
j_call: TRBJ2-7; v_call: TRBV12-5; clone_size: NA; d_call: TRBD1; cdr3_nt: TGTGCTAGTGCCTTAGGGACAGGAGGCTACGAGCAGTACTTC; cdr3_aa: CASALGTGGYEQYF
j_call: TRBJ1-3; v_call: TRBV28; clone_size: NA; d_call: NA; cdr3_nt: TGTGCCAGCAGTTTGGTAGGGGCGGGGGGAAACACCATATATTTT; cdr3_aa: CASSLVGAGGNTIYF
j_call: TRBJ1-5; v_call: TRBV11-2; clone_size: NA; d_call: NA; cdr3_nt: TGTGCCAGCAGCTTAGATGCTGGGCCCAATCAGCCCCAGCATTTT; cdr3_aa: CASSLDAGPNQPQHF
j_call: TRBJ2-7; v_call: TRBV30; clone_size: once; d_call: NA; cdr3_nt: TGTGCCGGGGGGGGCGACAGGTACGAGCAGTACTTC; cdr3_aa: CAGGGDRYEQYF
j_call: TRBJ2-2; v_call: TRBV7-6; clone_size: few; d_call: TRBD2; cdr3_nt: TGTGCCAGCAGCTTAGCGCGGGGGGCCGGGGAGCTGTTTTTT; cdr3_aa: CASSLARGAGELFF
j_call: TRBJ2-7; v_call: TRBV7-3; clone_size: NA; d_call: NA; cdr3_nt: TGTGCCAGCAGCGGAGCGAGGGAGCAGTACTTC; cdr3_aa: CASSGAREQYF
j_call: TRBJ2-3; v_call: TRBV9; clone_size: NA; d_call: NA; cdr3_nt: TGTGCCAGCAGCGTAGAAGGACTTACGCAGTATTTT; cdr3_aa: CASSVEGLTQYF
j_call: TRBJ2-2; v_call: TRBV5-1; clone_size: NA; d_call: TRBD2; cdr3_nt: TGCGCCAGCAGTTACCTGACTAGCGGGGATCCCACCGGGGAGCTGTTTTTT; cdr3_aa: CASSYLTSGDPTGELFF
j_call: TRBJ2-4; v_call: TRBV19; clone_size: NA; d_call: NA; cdr3_nt: TGTGCCAGTAGACCCGCAGGGGGGCAGGAGCTAGCCAAAAACATTCAGTACTTC; cdr3_aa: CASRPAGGQELAKNIQYF
j_call: TRBJ2-4; v_call: TRBV28; clone_size: NA; d_call: NA; cdr3_nt: TGTGCCAGCAGTCCCCCGACGGAACTAACCAAAAACATTCAGTACTTC; cdr3_aa: CASSPPTELTKNIQYF
j_call: TRBJ2-1; v_call: TRBV15; clone_size: NA; d_call: NA; cdr3_nt: TGTGCCACCAGCGCCCGGAGAACTAGTGACTACAATGAGCAGTTCTTC; cdr3_aa: CATSARRTSDYNEQFF
j_call: TRBJ2-5; v_call: TRBV7-9; clone_size: NA; d_call: NA; cdr3_nt: TGTGCCAGCAGCCGCCTCAGGGCCCAGTACTTC; cdr3_aa: CASSRLRAQYF
j_call: TRBJ2-2; v_call: TRBV6-1; clone_size: NA; d_call: NA; cdr3_nt: TGTGCCAGCACTATGGAGGGGTCGAACACCGGGGAGCTGTTTTTT; cdr3_aa: CASTMEGSNTGELFF
j_call: TRBJ2-2; v_call: TRBV7-2; clone_size: NA; d_call: TRBD1; cdr3_nt: TGTGCCAGCAGCGGACAGGGGAACACCGGGGAGCTGTTTTTT; cdr3_aa: CASSGQGNTGELFF
j_call: TRBJ1-5; v_call: TRBV5-5; clone_size: NA; d_call: NA; cdr3_nt: TGTGCCAGCAGCTTATTTCGATCCGCTAACAATCAGCCCCAGCATTTT; cdr3_aa: CASSLFRSANNQPQHF
j_call: TRBJ1-1; v_call: TRBV10-3; clone_size: NA; d_call: NA; cdr3_nt: TGTGCCATCACTAAACAGGGTAACACTGAAGCTTTCTTT; cdr3_aa: CAITKQGNTEAFF
j_call: TRBJ1-5; v_call: TRBV7-8; clone_size: NA; d_call: TRBD1; cdr3_nt: TGTGCCAGCAGCAAACGACAGGGACAGCCCCAGCATTTT; cdr3_aa: CASSKRQGQPQHF
j_call: TRBJ1-2; v_call: TRBV15; clone_size: NA; d_call: NA; cdr3_nt: TGTGCCACCAGCAGCGAAACAGATTACTATGGCTACACCTTC; cdr3_aa: CATSSETDYYGYTF
j_call: TRBJ1-5; v_call: TRBV5-1; clone_size: few; d_call: TRBD1; cdr3_nt: TGCGCCAGCAGCCCGAACAGGGGTCAGCCCCAGCATTTT; cdr3_aa: CASSPNRGQPQHF
j_call: TRBJ2-7; v_call: TRBV19; clone_size: few; d_call: NA; cdr3_nt: TGTGCCAGTAGTGCCAGACTGGGCTACGAGCAGTACTTC; cdr3_aa: CASSARLGYEQYF
j_call: TRBJ2-3; v_call: TRBV9; clone_size: NA; d_call: TRBD2; cdr3_nt: TGTGCCAGCAGCGCTAGCGGGACCCTCACAGATACGCAGTATTTT; cdr3_aa: CASSASGTLTDTQYF
j_call: TRBJ1-2; v_call: TRBV29-1; clone_size: NA; d_call: NA; cdr3_nt: TGCAGCACCCGCTCGTCGGACTATGGCTACACCTTC; cdr3_aa: CSTRSSDYGYTF
j_call: TRBJ1-3; v_call: TRBV9; clone_size: NA; d_call: NA; cdr3_nt: TGTGCCAGCAGCTCTAGCTGGCGGGGAATGGGAAACACCATATATTTT; cdr3_aa: CASSSSWRGMGNTIYF
j_call: TRBJ2-1; v_call: TRBV12-5; clone_size: NA; d_call: TRBD1; cdr3_nt: TGTGCTAGTGGGGTGACAGGGTTCGTCGGTAATGAGCAGTTCTTC; cdr3_aa: CASGVTGFVGNEQFF
j_call: TRBJ1-4; v_call: TRBV6-1; clone_size: NA; d_call: NA; cdr3_nt: TGTGCCAGCAGCGCCGACGCCCGGGTGGGAAAACTGTTTTTT; cdr3_aa: CASSADARVGKLFF
j_call: TRBJ2-1; v_call: TRBV10-3; clone_size: NA; d_call: NA; cdr3_nt: TGTGCCATCAGTGAGATAAACAATGAGCAGTTCTTC; cdr3_aa: CAISEINNEQFF
j_call: TRBJ2-3; v_call: TRBV11-3; clone_size: NA; d_call: NA; cdr3_nt: TGTGCCAGCAGCTTGAACAGAGGCACAGATACGCAGTATTTT; cdr3_aa: CASSLNRGTDTQYF
j_call: TRBJ1-1; v_call: TRBV6-5; clone_size: few; d_call: TRBD1; cdr3_nt: TGTGCCAGCAACCGACAGGGGGCGGACAACACTGAAGCTTTCTTT; cdr3_aa: CASNRQGADNTEAFF
j_call: TRBJ1-3; v_call: TRBV7-3; clone_size: once; d_call: NA; cdr3_nt: TGTGCCAGCAGCTTGGAGGGCAGCTCTGGAAACACCATATATTTT; cdr3_aa: CASSLEGSSGNTIYF
j_call: TRBJ2-7; v_call: TRBV7-9; clone_size: many; d_call: NA; cdr3_nt: TGTGCCAGCAGCTCCTCATCGAGCTCCTACGAGCAGTACTTC; cdr3_aa: CASSSSSSSYEQYF
j_call: TRBJ2-3; v_call: TRBV30; clone_size: NA; d_call: TRBD1; cdr3_nt: TGTGCCTGGGGGACAGGGGGCCTCACAGATACGCAGTATTTT; cdr3_aa: CAWGTGGLTDTQYF
j_call: TRBJ1-3; v_call: TRBV19; clone_size: NA; d_call: NA; cdr3_nt: TGTGCCAGTCTGTTGGACGGGGACTCTGGAAACACCATATATTTT; cdr3_aa: CASLLDGDSGNTIYF
j_call: TRBJ2-7; v_call: TRBV28; clone_size: NA; d_call: TRBD2; cdr3_nt: TGTGCCAGCAGAGCGGAGCGGGAGGACCGTAGGGAGCAGTACTTC; cdr3_aa: CASRAEREDRREQYF
j_call: TRBJ1-2; v_call: TRBV27; clone_size: NA; d_call: TRBD1; cdr3_nt: TGTGCCAGCAGTCTTAGACAGGGATTGGGTGGCTACACCTTC; cdr3_aa: CASSLRQGLGGYTF
j_call: TRBJ1-1; v_call: TRBV30; clone_size: NA; d_call: TRBD1; cdr3_nt: TGTGCCTGGAGTGTAGTCGGCAGGGGGAGGACTGAAGCTTTCTTT; cdr3_aa: CAWSVVGRGRTEAFF
j_call: TRBJ2-7; v_call: TRBV7-3; clone_size: NA; d_call: TRBD2; cdr3_nt: TGTGCCAGCAGCTTGTCCCTAGCGGGAGCTGGCGAGCAGTACTTC; cdr3_aa: CASSLSLAGAGEQYF
j_call: TRBJ2-1; v_call: TRBV5-4; clone_size: NA; d_call: TRBD2; cdr3_nt: TGTGCCAGCAGCTCAAGCGGGAGCTCCTACAATGAGCAGTTCTTC; cdr3_aa: CASSSSGSSYNEQFF
j_call: TRBJ2-7; v_call: TRBV5-6; clone_size: NA; d_call: NA; cdr3_nt: TGTGCCAGCAGCGCTCGCTACAGGGGAGGACCCTACGAGCAGTACTTC; cdr3_aa: CASSARYRGGPYEQYF
j_call: TRBJ2-7; v_call: TRBV6-1; clone_size: NA; d_call: TRBD1; cdr3_nt: TGTGCCAGCAGCGCACCGGGACAGACCTACGAGCAGTACTTC; cdr3_aa: CASSAPGQTYEQYF
j_call: TRBJ1-1; v_call: TRBV5-1; clone_size: NA; d_call: NA; cdr3_nt: TGCGCCAGCAGCTTGGGTCACTTGAACACTGAAGCTTTCTTT; cdr3_aa: CASSLGHLNTEAFF
j_call: TRBJ1-2; v_call: TRBV28; clone_size: NA; d_call: TRBD1; cdr3_nt: TGTGCCAGCAGTCCGCCCGGGACAGGGGGCGCTTATGGCTACACCTTC; cdr3_aa: CASSPPGTGGAYGYTF
j_call: TRBJ2-7; v_call: TRBV28; clone_size: NA; d_call: TRBD2; cdr3_nt: TGTGCCAGCACCGGGAGGGCGTACGAGCAGTACTTC; cdr3_aa: CASTGRAYEQYF
j_call: TRBJ1-5; v_call: TRBV5-8; clone_size: NA; d_call: NA; cdr3_nt: TGTGCCAGCAGCGCCTACCCGGGATCTAGTAGCAATCAGCCCCAGCATTTT; cdr3_aa: CASSAYPGSSSNQPQHF
j_call: TRBJ2-1; v_call: TRBV19; clone_size: NA; d_call: NA; cdr3_nt: TGTGCCAGTAGTATGGGACTCCCAGGCAATGAGCAGTTCTTC; cdr3_aa: CASSMGLPGNEQFF
j_call: TRBJ2-2; v_call: TRBV19; clone_size: NA; d_call: TRBD1; cdr3_nt: TGTGCCAGTAGTATATGGGACAGGGGGGCCACCGGGGAGCTGTTTTTT; cdr3_aa: CASSIWDRGATGELFF
j_call: TRBJ1-6; v_call: TRBV19; clone_size: NA; d_call: TRBD1; cdr3_nt: TGTGCCAGTAGTATGGACAGGGCCTATAATTCACCCCTCCACTTT; cdr3_aa: CASSMDRAYNSPLHF
j_call: TRBJ1-5; v_call: TRBV18; clone_size: NA; d_call: NA; cdr3_nt: TGTGCCAGCTCACAGGTTCCAGGGGGCAATCAGCCCCAGCATTTT; cdr3_aa: CASSQVPGGNQPQHF
j_call: TRBJ2-5; v_call: TRBV28; clone_size: NA; d_call: NA; cdr3_nt: TGTGCCACACGACAGACCCAAGAGACCCAGTACTTC; cdr3_aa: CATRQTQETQYF
j_call: TRBJ1-1; v_call: TRBV7-9; clone_size: NA; d_call: NA; cdr3_nt: TGTGCCAGCAGACCGTTTTCAGAGGGCACTGAAGCTTTCTTT; cdr3_aa: CASRPFSEGTEAFF
j_call: TRBJ2-1; v_call: TRBV13; clone_size: NA; d_call: TRBD1; cdr3_nt: TGTGCCAGCAGCCCAAGACAGGGGGTCAATGAGCAGTTCTTC; cdr3_aa: CASSPRQGVNEQFF
j_call: TRBJ2-7; v_call: TRBV19; clone_size: once; d_call: NA; cdr3_nt: TGTGCCAGTAGTTCCGGGAGCTACGAGCAGTACTTC; cdr3_aa: CASSSGSYEQYF
j_call: TRBJ2-5; v_call: TRBV19; clone_size: once; d_call: TRBD1; cdr3_nt: TGTGCCAGTAGCACGCCGGGGACAGGGCAAGAGACCCAGTACTTC; cdr3_aa: CASSTPGTGQETQYF
j_call: TRBJ1-2; v_call: TRBV7-9; clone_size: NA; d_call: NA; cdr3_nt: TGCGCCAGCAGCCAAGAAGCAGGGTCCTATGGCTACACCTTC; cdr3_aa: CASSQEAGSYGYTF
j_call: TRBJ1-1; v_call: TRBV28; clone_size: once; d_call: NA; cdr3_nt: TGTGCCAGCAGTCGGGGACGGAGGGCCCTTATGAACACTGAAGCTTTCTTT; cdr3_aa: CASSRGRRALMNTEAFF
j_call: TRBJ2-1; v_call: TRBV5-4; clone_size: NA; d_call: TRBD1; cdr3_nt: TGTGCCAGCAGCGACAGGGGTAATGAGCAGTTCTTC; cdr3_aa: CASSDRGNEQFF